This T cell receptor (beta chain) derives from a study of cytomegalovirus exposure and HLA in healthy donors. General study points: Later analysis identified several of the most significant clusters that appeared linked to common viral pathogens.

PCR used 60 Vbeta primers and 13 Jbeta primers. Generated by immunoSEQ multiplex PCR, the TCRdb table keeps only in-frame clones and is missing some. Of under 150,000 clones in the sample, approximately 80% were seen once. Notes on this clone: What it binds is not known.

This sequence was found in a woman aged 40 to 50 in good health and CMV-seropositive. The sample consisted of PBMCs.

The CDR3 here is CSVVGTANTEAFF. The CDR3 coding sequence is TGCAGCGTTGTGGGGACAGCTAACACTGAAGCTTTCTTT. This chain uses TRBV29-1 with TRBJ1-1; 7 positions agree with TRBD1. V dropped 4 bases and J dropped 2; count of bases not matched to a gene: 4. Germline assignment: CDR1 SQVTM and CDR2 ANQGSEA. There are 13 residues in the CDR3.